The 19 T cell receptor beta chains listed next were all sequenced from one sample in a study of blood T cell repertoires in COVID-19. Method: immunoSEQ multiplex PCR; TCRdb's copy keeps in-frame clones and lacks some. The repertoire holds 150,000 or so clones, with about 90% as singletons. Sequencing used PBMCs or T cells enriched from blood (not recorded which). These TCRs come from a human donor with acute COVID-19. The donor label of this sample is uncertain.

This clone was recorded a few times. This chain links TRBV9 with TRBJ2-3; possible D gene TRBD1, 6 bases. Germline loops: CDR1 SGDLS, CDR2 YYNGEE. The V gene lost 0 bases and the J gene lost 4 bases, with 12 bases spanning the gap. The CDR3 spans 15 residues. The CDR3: CASSVEGVGSDTQYF. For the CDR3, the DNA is TGTGCCAGCAGCGTAGAGGGGGTAGGGTCAGATACGCAGTATTTT.

The DNA for the CDR3 is TGTGCCAGCTCACCACTCCAGGGGATGAACACTGAAGCTTTCTTT. The encoded protein is CASSPLQGMNTEAFF. V usage is TRBV18 and J usage is TRBJ1-1, with a possible D match to TRBD1 (6 bases). The CDR3 has 15 amino acids. V lost 1 base and J lost 0, with 9 bases in between. From germline, CDR1 is KGHSH and CDR2 LQKENI.

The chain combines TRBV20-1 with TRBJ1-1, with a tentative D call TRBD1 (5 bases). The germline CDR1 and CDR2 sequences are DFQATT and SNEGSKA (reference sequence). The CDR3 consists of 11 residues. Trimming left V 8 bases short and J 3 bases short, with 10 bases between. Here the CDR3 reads CSPRGDTEAFF. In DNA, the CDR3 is TGCAGTCCGCGGGGGGACACTGAAGCTTTCTTT.

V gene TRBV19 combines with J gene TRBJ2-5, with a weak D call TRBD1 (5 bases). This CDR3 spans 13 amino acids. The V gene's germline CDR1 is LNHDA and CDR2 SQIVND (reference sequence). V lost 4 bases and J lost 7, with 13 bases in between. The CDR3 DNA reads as TGTGCCAGTAGTAGCCGCCAGGGTGGGACCCAGTACTTC. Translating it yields CASSSRQGGTQYF.

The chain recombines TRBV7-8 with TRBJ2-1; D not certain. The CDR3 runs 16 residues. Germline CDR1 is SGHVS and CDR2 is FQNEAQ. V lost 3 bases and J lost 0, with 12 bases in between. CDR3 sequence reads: CASSFIGPSSYNEQFF. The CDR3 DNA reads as TGTGCCAGCAGCTTTATCGGCCCTAGCTCCTACAATGAGCAGTTCTTC.

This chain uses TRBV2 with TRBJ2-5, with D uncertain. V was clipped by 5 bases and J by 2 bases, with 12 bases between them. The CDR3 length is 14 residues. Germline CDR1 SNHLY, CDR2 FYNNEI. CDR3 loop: CASSPTRSQETQYF. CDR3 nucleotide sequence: TGTGCCAGCAGTCCGACTCGGTCGCAAGAGACCCAGTACTTC.

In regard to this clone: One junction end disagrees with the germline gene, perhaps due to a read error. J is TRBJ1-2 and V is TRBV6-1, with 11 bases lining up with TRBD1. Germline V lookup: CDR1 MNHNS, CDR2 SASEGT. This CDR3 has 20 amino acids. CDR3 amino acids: CASSQAYPRDRGFTGYGYTF. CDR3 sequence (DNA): TGTGCCAGCAGTCAAGCATACCCCCGGGACAGGGGGTTCACGGGCTATGGCTACACCTTC.

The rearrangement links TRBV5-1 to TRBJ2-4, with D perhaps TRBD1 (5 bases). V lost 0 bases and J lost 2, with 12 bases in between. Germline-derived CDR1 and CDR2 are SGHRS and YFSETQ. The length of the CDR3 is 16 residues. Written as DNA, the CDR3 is TGCGCCAGCAGCTTGGAGGGCAGGGAAACCAAAAACATTCAGTACTTC. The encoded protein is CASSLEGRETKNIQYF.

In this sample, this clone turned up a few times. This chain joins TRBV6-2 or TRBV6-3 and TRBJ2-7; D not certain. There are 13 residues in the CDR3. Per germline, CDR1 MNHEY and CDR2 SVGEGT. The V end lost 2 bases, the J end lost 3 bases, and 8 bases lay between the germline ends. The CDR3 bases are TGTGCCAGCAGTTACGCGTCTCGCTACGAGCAGTACTTC. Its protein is CASSYASRYEQYF.

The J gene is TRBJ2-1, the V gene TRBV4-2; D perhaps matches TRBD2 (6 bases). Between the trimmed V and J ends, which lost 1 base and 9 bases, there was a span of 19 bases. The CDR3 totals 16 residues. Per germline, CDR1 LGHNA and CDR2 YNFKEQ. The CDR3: CASSQAWRGGELEQFF. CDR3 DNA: TGTGCCAGCAGCCAAGCATGGCGGGGAGGTGAGCTTGAGCAGTTCTTC.

CDR3: CASSIGLRGLGEQYF. As DNA, the CDR3 is TGTGCCAGTAGTATCGGGCTCAGGGGGCTAGGCGAGCAGTACTTC. This chain joins TRBV19 and TRBJ2-7; 8 bases line up with TRBD1. The trim removed 3 bases at V and 6 bases at J, leaving 10 bases unmatched. The CDR3 covers 15 residues. Germline V gives CDR1 LNHDA, CDR2 SQIVND (reference sequence).

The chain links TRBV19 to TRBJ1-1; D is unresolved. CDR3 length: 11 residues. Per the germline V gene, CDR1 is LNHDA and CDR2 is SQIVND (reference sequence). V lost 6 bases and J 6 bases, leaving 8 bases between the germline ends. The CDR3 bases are TGTGCCAGTAGAGAGGAGGCTGAAGCTTTCTTT. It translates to CASREEAEAFF.

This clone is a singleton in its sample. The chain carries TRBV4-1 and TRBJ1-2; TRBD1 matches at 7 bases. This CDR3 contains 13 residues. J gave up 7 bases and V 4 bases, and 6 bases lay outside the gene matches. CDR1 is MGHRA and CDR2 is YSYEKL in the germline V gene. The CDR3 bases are TGCGCCAGCAGCCGCTCCGACAGGGTTGGCTACACCTTC. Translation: CASSRSDRVGYTF.

The chain's CDR3 is CASSLGGWGNSPLHF. The CDR3, as DNA: TGTGCCAGCAGCTTAGGAGGTTGGGGCAATTCACCCCTCCACTTT. This chain connects TRBV7-9 to TRBJ1-6; perhaps TRBD1 as D (5 bases). From germline, CDR1 is SEHNR and CDR2 FQNEAQ (reference sequence). The ends were cut back, 1 base at V and 7 bases at J, with 11 bases in the middle. CDR3 length: 15 residues.

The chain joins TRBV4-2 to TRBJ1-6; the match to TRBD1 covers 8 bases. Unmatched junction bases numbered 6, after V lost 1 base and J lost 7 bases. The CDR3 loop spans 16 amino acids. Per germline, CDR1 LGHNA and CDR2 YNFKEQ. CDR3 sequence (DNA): TGTGCCAGCAGCCAAGCGACAGGGGAGATCAATTCACCCCTCCACTTT. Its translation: CASSQATGEINSPLHF.

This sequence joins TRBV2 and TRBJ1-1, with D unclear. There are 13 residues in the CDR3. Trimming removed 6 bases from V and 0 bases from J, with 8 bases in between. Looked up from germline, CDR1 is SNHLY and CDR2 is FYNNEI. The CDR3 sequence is CASRGDVNTEAFF. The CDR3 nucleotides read TGTGCCAGCAGGGGAGATGTGAACACTGAAGCTTTCTTT. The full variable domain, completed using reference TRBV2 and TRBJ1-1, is EPEVTQTPSHQVTQMGQEVILRCVPISNHLYFYWYRQILGQKVEFLVSFYNNEISEKSEIFDDQFSVERPDGSNFTLKIRSTKLEDSAMYFCASRGDVNTEAFFGQGTRLTVV.

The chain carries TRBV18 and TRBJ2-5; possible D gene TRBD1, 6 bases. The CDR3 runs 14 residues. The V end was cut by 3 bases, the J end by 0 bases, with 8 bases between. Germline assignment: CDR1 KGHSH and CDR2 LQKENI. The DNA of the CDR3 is TGTGCCAGCTCACCGAGGGGGAACCAAGAGACCCAGTACTTC. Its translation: CASSPRGNQETQYF.

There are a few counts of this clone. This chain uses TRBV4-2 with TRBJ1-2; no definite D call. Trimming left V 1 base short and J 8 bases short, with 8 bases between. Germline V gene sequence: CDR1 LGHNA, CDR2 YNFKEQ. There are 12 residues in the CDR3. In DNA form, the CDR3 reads TGTGCCAGCAGCCAAGGGGAGTTCGGCTACACCTTC. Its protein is CASSQGEFGYTF.

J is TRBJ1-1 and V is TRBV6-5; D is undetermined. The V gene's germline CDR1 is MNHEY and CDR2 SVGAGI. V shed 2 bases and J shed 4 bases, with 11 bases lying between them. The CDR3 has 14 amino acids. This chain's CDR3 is CASSYGDRGTEAFF. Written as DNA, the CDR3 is TGTGCCAGCAGTTACGGTGACCGGGGCACTGAAGCTTTCTTT.